The 14 T cell receptor beta chains presented below share a single source sample, sequenced in a study of blood T cells in healthy people across ages. Sample-barcoded 5' priming and a J-beta primer mix drove a second PCR of roughly 6 to 12 cycles. Each CDR3 protein is one row after TCRdb ran MiXCR on the 5' RACE reads. Found here are fewer than 1.5 million distinct CDR3 sequences, around two fifths of them singletons; the top ten hold approximately 7.9%. The sequenced sample was blood. The receptors shown here come from a woman aged 18-35 years in good health.

The rearrangement joins TRBV6-5 to TRBJ2-2; 8 bases map to TRBD1. Germline V lookup: CDR1 MNHEY, CDR2 SVGAGI. The CDR3 extends over 13 amino acids. J was trimmed by 5 bases and V by 6 bases; bases with no gene match: 2. Here the CDR3 DNA reads TGTGCCAGCAGCAGGGGGCGAACCGGGGAGCTGTTTTTT. This translates into CASSRGRTGELFF.

A remark on this clonotype: This sequence may be a read error, since a much larger clone differs from it by one base. The rearrangement uses TRBV29-1 and TRBJ2-5; 7 bases match TRBD1. The J call may be incorrect, as the DNA end agrees better with TRBJ2-1. Germline-derived CDR1 and CDR2 are SQVTM and ANQGSEA. CDR3 length equals 15 residues. As DNA, the CDR3 is TGCAGCGTTCCAACTGGGGGACAGCCTCAAGAGACCCAGTTCTTC. It encodes CSVPTGGQPQETQFF.

The gene calls are TRBV12-3 or TRBV12-4 and TRBJ2-7; perhaps TRBD2 as D (5 bases). V lost 4 bases and J lost 5, with 15 bases in between. The CDR3 runs 14 residues. CDR3 nucleotide sequence: TGTGCCAGCAGTTCCGCGGGCCCTGGGCACGAGCAGTACTTC. Amino acid sequence: CASSSAGPGHEQYF.

On this clonotype itself: One end of the junction is discordant with germline, which a read error may explain. This chain links TRBV7-9 with TRBJ2-4; D remains ambiguous. The CDR3 totals 15 residues. Germline V CDR1 and CDR2: SEHNR, FQNEAQ (reference sequence). For the CDR3, the DNA is TGTGCCAGCAGCCCCCCGGGCATGGTCTCCTACGAGCAGTACTTT. This gives the protein CASSPPGMVSYEQYF. Filled out from reference TRBV7-9 and TRBJ2-4, the complete variable domain reads DTGVSQNPRHKITKRGQNVTFRCDPISEHNRLYWYRQTLGQGPEFLTYFQNEAQLEKSRLLSDRFSAERPKGSFSTLEIQRTEQGDSAMYLCASSPPGMVSYEQYFGAGTRLSVL.

This clonotype was observed a handful of times. The chain is built from TRBV20-1 and TRBJ2-1; D may be TRBD2 (6 bases). This CDR3 contains 16 residues. CDR1 DFQATT and CDR2 SNEGSKA come from the germline V gene (reference sequence). V was shortened by 3 bases and J by 2 bases, with 17 bases between the two germline ends. The CDR3 coding sequence is TGCAGTGCTAGGACCCCGGGTGCGGGACCCTACAATGAGCAGTTCTTC. Translating gives CSARTPGAGPYNEQFF.

This clonotype has a handful of counts. V and J are TRBV6-5 and TRBJ2-7; 10 positions agree with TRBD1. The V and J ends lost 6 bases and 1 base, in that order; junction bases with no gene match: 6. Germline V lookup: CDR1 MNHEY, CDR2 SVGAGI. The CDR3 has 15 amino acids. Written as DNA, the CDR3 is TGTGCCAGCAGCCAAGGGACAGGGGCTTCCTACGAGCAGTACTTC. Translated, it gives CASSQGTGASYEQYF.

The rearrangement uses TRBV5-6 and TRBJ2-3; D possibly corresponds to TRBD2 (6 bases). Germline V CDR1 and CDR2: SGHDT, YYEEEE. V gave up 0 bases and J gave up 1 base, with 15 bases separating them. The CDR3 is 17 residues long. In DNA form, the CDR3 reads TGTGCCAGCAGCTTGGATGCGGGGCTCGTAGGCACAGATACGCAGTATTTT. It specifies CASSLDAGLVGTDTQYF.

This clonotype turned up a few times. The V gene is TRBV4-1, the J gene TRBJ2-7; 9 bases agree with TRBD1. The CDR3 has 16 amino acids. Germline values: CDR1 MGHRA, CDR2 YSYEKL. J gave up 5 bases and V 4 bases, and 12 bases lay outside the gene matches. CDR3 residues: CASSPFGQGRAHEQYF. The CDR3 DNA is TGCGCCAGCAGCCCATTCGGACAGGGGAGAGCTCACGAGCAGTACTTC.

This clonotype has only a few counts. The V gene is TRBV5-5, the J gene TRBJ2-1; TRBD2 aligns across 12 bases. Germline values: CDR1 SGHKS, CDR2 YYEKEE (reference sequence). The CDR3 runs 17 residues. The junction had 9 bases not matched to a gene; V was cut back by 3 bases and J by 5 bases. The CDR3 loop reads CASSSELTSGRDNEQFF. Here the CDR3 DNA reads TGTGCCAGCAGCTCGGAGTTGACTAGCGGGAGAGACAATGAGCAGTTCTTC.

The rearrangement joins TRBV5-1 to TRBJ2-3; 8 positions match TRBD1. This CDR3 is 15 amino acids long. Looked up from germline, CDR1 is SGHRS and CDR2 is YFSETQ. V lost 5 bases and J lost 4; bases outside the gene matches: 9. The CDR3, as DNA: TGCGCCAGCAGGCCCCCAGGGGGCAAGTCAGATACGCAGTATTTT. Amino acids: CASRPPGGKSDTQYF.

The chain is built from TRBV5-1 and TRBJ2-3, with 9 positions matching TRBD2. CDR1 is SGHRS, CDR2 YFSETQ, per germline. The CDR3 sequence is 15 residues long. Unmatched junction bases numbered 8, after V lost 3 bases and J lost 6 bases. The CDR3 DNA reads as TGCGCCAGCAGCTCCCGGACTAGCGCGGGTGATACGCAGTATTTT. It yields the protein CASSSRTSAGDTQYF. Full variable domain (rest looked up from reference TRBV5-1 and TRBJ2-3): KAGVTQTPRYLIKTRGQQVTLSCSPISGHRSVSWYQQTPGQGLQFLFEYFSETQRNKGNFPGRFSGRQFSNSRSEMNVSTLELGDSALYLCASSSRTSAGDTQYFGPGTRLTVL.

The V and J genes are TRBV4-1 and TRBJ2-1, with 9 bases matching TRBD2. V was clipped by 4 bases and J by 7 bases; unmatched bases: 11. The germline V gene has CDR1 MGHRA and CDR2 YSYEKL. This CDR3 comprises 16 residues. This chain's CDR3 is CASSRAPAGGGNEQFF. CDR3 sequence (DNA): TGCGCCAGCAGCCGGGCCCCAGCGGGAGGTGGTAATGAGCAGTTCTTC.

The chain couples TRBV6-6 to TRBJ2-7, with 10 positions matching TRBD2. The CDR3 covers 15 residues. The germline CDR1 and CDR2 sequences are MNHNY and SVGAGI (reference sequence). J gave up 7 bases and V 6 bases, and 12 bases lay outside the gene matches. Here the CDR3 reads CASRFTSGVYNEQYF. The DNA for the CDR3 is TGTGCCAGCAGATTCACTAGCGGGGTCTACAATGAGCAGTACTTC.

V gene TRBV7-9 combines with J gene TRBJ2-5; tentative D call: TRBD2 (6 bases). With 6 bases removed from V and 2 bases from J, the gap between germline ends came to 16 bases. Germline V gene data show CDR1 as SEHNR and CDR2 as FQNEAQ (reference sequence). This CDR3 comprises 15 residues. CDR3 region: CASRQKRAGQETQYF. The CDR3 region has the DNA TGTGCCAGCAGACAAAAAAGGGCGGGGCAAGAGACCCAGTACTTC. Full variable domain (rest looked up from reference TRBV7-9 and TRBJ2-5): DTGVSQNPRHKITKRGQNVTFRCDPISEHNRLYWYRQTLGQGPEFLTYFQNEAQLEKSRLLSDRFSAERPKGSFSTLEIQRTEQGDSAMYLCASRQKRAGQETQYFGPGTRLLVL.